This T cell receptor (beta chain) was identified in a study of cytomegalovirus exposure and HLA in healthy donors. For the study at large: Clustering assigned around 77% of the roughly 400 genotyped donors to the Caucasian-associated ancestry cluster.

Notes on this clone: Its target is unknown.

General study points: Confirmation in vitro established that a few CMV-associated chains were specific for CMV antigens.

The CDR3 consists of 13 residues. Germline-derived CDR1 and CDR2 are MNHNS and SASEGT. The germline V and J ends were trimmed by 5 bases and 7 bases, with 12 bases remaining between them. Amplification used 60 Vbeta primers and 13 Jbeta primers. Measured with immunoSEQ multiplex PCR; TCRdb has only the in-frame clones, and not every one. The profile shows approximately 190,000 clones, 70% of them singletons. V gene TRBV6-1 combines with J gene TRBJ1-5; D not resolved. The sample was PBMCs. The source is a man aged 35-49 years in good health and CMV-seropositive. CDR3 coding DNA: TGTGCCAGCAGTCCCTGGAGGGCCCAGCCCCAGCATTTT. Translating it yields CASSPWRAQPQHF.